One TCR beta chain is described in this entry. The source of the sample is a study of T cells in pancreatic ductal adenocarcinoma. Produced via immunoSEQ multiplex PCR; TCRdb's table is partial and in-frame only. The table lists more than 85,000 clones, over 90% of them singletons. The selected patients with pancreatic ductal adenocarcinoma had surgery but no neoadjuvant therapy. The CDR3 has 11 residues. The V gene lost 0 bases and the J gene lost 11 bases, with 8 bases spanning the gap. Germline loops: CDR1 GTSNPN, CDR2 SVGIG (reference sequence). The sample comprised PBMCs. The gene calls are TRBV30 and TRBJ2-1; a possible D gene is TRBD2 (5 bases). This receptor was obtained from a human donor with pancreatic ductal adenocarcinoma. For the CDR3, the DNA is TGTGCCTGGAGTGTATGGGAGCAGCAGTTCTTC. Translation: CAWSVWEQQFF. Full variable domain (missing parts from reference TRBV30 and TRBJ2-1): SQTIHQWPATLVQPVGSPLSLECTVEGTSNPNLYWYRQAAGRGLQLLFYSVGIGQISSEVPQNLSASRPQDRQFILSSKKLLLSDSGFYLCAWSVWEQQFFGPGTRLTVL.